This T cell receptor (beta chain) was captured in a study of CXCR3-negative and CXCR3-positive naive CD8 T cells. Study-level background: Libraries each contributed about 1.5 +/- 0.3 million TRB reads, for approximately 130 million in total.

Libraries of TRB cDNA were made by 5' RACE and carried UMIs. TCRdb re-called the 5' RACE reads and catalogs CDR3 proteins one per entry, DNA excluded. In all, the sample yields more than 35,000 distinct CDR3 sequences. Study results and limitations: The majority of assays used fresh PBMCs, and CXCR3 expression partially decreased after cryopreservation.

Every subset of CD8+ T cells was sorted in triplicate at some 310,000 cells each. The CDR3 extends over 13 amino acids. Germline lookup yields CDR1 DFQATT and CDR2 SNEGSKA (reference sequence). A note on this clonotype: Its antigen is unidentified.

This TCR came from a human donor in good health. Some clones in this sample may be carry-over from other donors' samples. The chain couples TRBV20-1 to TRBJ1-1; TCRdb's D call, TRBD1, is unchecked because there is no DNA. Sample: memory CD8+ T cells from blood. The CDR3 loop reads CSADRAMNTEAFF.